The rows below give T cell receptor beta chains drawn from one sample of a study of blood T cell repertoires in COVID-19. TCRdb's copy holds only in-frame clones and misses some; the assay was immunoSEQ multiplex PCR. The profile covers 65,000 to 70,000 clones, with more than 75% appearing a single time and more than 15% taken by the ten largest. Material: peripheral blood. These receptors all stem from a man in his forties with COVID-19, enrolled during active disease. Both conserved end residues are part of each CDR3. The D gene is left open where the match is weak. The listing skips clone size in some rows; elsewhere it reads once, few, many or a size class.

TRBV30,TRBJ1-1,-,-,CAWSRGVGTEAFF,TGTGCCTGGAGTCGGGGGGTGGGCACTGAAGCTTTCTTT
TRBV12-2,TRBJ1-5,-,-,CASRWSGTDSNQPQHF,TGTGCAAGTCGCTGGTCCGGGACAGATAGCAATCAGCCCCAGCATTTT
TRBV3-1/TRBV3-2,TRBJ1-1,-,-,CASSQTPHEAFF,TGTGCCAGCAGCCAAACCCCACATGAAGCTTTCTTT
TRBV9,TRBJ2-3,TRBD2,-,CASSVEGLAWADTQYF,TGTGCCAGCAGCGTAGAGGGACTAGCTTGGGCAGATACGCAGTATTTT
TRBV19,TRBJ2-2,TRBD2,-,CATAREIAGANTGELFF,TGTGCCACCGCCCGAGAGATAGCGGGGGCGAACACCGGGGAGCTGTTTTTT
TRBV5-1,TRBJ2-2,TRBD2,once,CASRQGLAGGTGELFF,TGCGCCAGCAGACAGGGACTAGCGGGGGGCACCGGGGAGCTGTTTTTT
TRBV12-3/TRBV12-4,TRBJ1-4,-,-,CASSPGLNEKLFF,TGTGCCAGCAGTCCGGGACTAAATGAAAAACTGTTTTTT
TRBV7-3,TRBJ2-2,-,few,CASSSGTRTGELFF,TGTGCCAGCAGCTCGGGGACACGCACCGGGGAGCTGTTTTTT
TRBV19,TRBJ2-1,-,few,CASSMVGFGGNEQFF,TGTGCCAGTAGTATGGTGGGTTTTGGGGGGAATGAGCAGTTCTTC
TRBV19,TRBJ1-1,TRBD1,-,CASKSATGLGLEAFF,TGTGCCAGTAAATCCGCGACAGGGTTAGGCTTGGAAGCTTTCTTT
TRBV3-1/TRBV3-2,TRBJ2-1,TRBD2,few,CASSQDPLPAGGRDEQFF,TGTGCCAGCAGCCAAGATCCTCTTCCAGCGGGGGGGCGGGATGAGCAGTTCTTC
TRBV19,TRBJ2-3,-,-,CASSSVGAQGEDTQYF,TGTGCCAGTAGTTCGGTCGGCGCCCAAGGGGAAGATACGCAGTATTTT
TRBV10-2,TRBJ1-6,TRBD1,-,CASSDGTGRSPLHF,TGCGCCAGCAGTGATGGGACAGGGCGTTCACCCCTCCACTTT
TRBV7-2,TRBJ2-7,-,once,CASSFHGGGDEQYF,TGTGCCAGCAGCTTCCACGGAGGCGGGGACGAGCAGTACTTC
TRBV25-1,TRBJ1-5,TRBD1,-,CASSELDRDDQPQHF,TGTGCCAGCAGTGAACTAGACAGGGACGATCAGCCCCAGCATTTT
TRBV28,TRBJ1-5,-,-,CASSLSQGFNQPQHF,TGTGCCAGCAGTTTAAGCCAGGGATTCAATCAGCCCCAGCATTTT
TRBV2,TRBJ1-2,TRBD1,-,CASSEQGQGYGYTF,TGTGCCAGCAGCGAACAGGGGCAGGGCTATGGCTACACCTTC
TRBV6-1,TRBJ2-6,-,-,CASSEMPVEGSGANVLTF,TGTGCCAGCAGTGAAATGCCGGTTGAGGGCTCCGGGGCCAACGTCCTGACTTTC
TRBV25-1,TRBJ2-7,TRBD1,-,CASSKPGQGIYEQYF,TGTGCCAGCAGTAAGCCGGGACAGGGTATATACGAGCAGTACTTC
TRBV29-1,TRBJ2-5,-,-,CGWAQSETQYF,TGCGGATGGGCCCAGAGCGAGACCCAGTACTTC
TRBV2,TRBJ2-7,-,-,CASRPQGGEQYF,TGTGCCAGCAGACCACAGGGTGGCGAGCAGTACTTC
TRBV5-1,TRBJ2-3,TRBD1,-,CASSLGDRGLTDTQYF,TGCGCCAGCAGCTTGGGGGACAGGGGGCTCACAGATACGCAGTATTTT
TRBV7-8,TRBJ2-7,-,-,CASSYDSFSYEQYF,TGTGCCAGCAGTTATGACAGCTTCTCCTACGAGCAGTACTTC
TRBV5-1,TRBJ2-3,TRBD2,-,CASRNRTSGFSGDTQYF,TGCGCCAGCCGAAACCGGACTAGCGGTTTCTCGGGGGATACGCAGTATTTT
TRBV28,TRBJ1-5,-,-,CASSEGQGNQPQHF,TGTGCCAGCAGTGAGGGACAAGGCAATCAGCCCCAGCATTTT
TRBV3-1/TRBV3-2,TRBJ1-6,-,-,CASSQVANNSPLHF,TGTGCCAGCAGCCAAGTGGCCAACAATTCACCCCTCCACTTT
TRBV4-1,TRBJ1-1,-,-,CASSQALGGEGNTEAFF,TGCGCCAGCAGCCAAGCCCTTGGAGGTGAGGGGAACACTGAAGCTTTCTTT
TRBV27,TRBJ2-3,-,-,CASSLSKDSDTQYF,TGTGCCAGCAGTTTATCGAAGGACTCAGATACGCAGTATTTT
TRBV27,TRBJ1-2,TRBD1,few,CASSSDRGNYGYTF,TGTGCCAGCTCCTCGGACAGGGGTAACTATGGCTACACCTTC
TRBV7-2,TRBJ2-2,-,-,CASSPQGPNTGELFF,TGTGCCAGCAGTCCGCAGGGTCCGAACACCGGGGAGCTGTTTTTT
TRBV30,TRBJ2-2,-,-,CAWSVDTRAYRTGELFF,TGTGCCTGGAGTGTAGATACCAGGGCTTACAGGACCGGGGAGCTGTTTTTT
TRBV6-1,TRBJ1-6,-,few,CASSEPPGRNSPLHF,TGTGCCAGCAGTGAACCCCCAGGGAGGAATTCACCCCTCCACTTT
TRBV6-4,TRBJ2-4,TRBD2,few,CASSDPAGRKNIQYF,TGTGCCAGCAGTGACCCAGCGGGGAGGAAAAACATTCAGTACTTC
TRBV12-2,TRBJ1-3,-,once,CASRFRVSGNTIYF,TGTGCAAGTCGCTTCAGGGTCTCTGGAAACACCATATATTTT
TRBV5-1,TRBJ2-2,TRBD1,-,CASSGTGVSRFTGELFF,TGCGCCAGCAGCGGTACAGGGGTGTCCCGTTTCACCGGGGAGCTGTTTTTT
TRBV3-1/TRBV3-2,TRBJ1-6,-,-,CASSQGAYYNSPLHF,TGTGCCAGCAGCCAAGGGGCCTACTATAATTCACCCCTCCACTTT